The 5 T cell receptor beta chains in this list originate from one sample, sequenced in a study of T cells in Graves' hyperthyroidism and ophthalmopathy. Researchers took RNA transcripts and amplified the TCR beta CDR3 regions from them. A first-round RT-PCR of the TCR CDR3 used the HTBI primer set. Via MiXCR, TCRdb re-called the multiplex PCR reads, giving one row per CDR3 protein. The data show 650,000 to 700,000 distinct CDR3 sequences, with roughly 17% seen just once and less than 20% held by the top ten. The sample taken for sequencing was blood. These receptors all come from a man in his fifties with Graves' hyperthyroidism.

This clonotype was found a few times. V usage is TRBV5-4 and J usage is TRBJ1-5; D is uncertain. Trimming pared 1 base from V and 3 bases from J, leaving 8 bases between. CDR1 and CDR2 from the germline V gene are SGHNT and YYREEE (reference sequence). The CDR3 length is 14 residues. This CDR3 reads CASSLNGLNQPQHF. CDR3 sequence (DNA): TGTGCCAGCAGCTTGAACGGCCTCAATCAGCCCCAGCATTTT.

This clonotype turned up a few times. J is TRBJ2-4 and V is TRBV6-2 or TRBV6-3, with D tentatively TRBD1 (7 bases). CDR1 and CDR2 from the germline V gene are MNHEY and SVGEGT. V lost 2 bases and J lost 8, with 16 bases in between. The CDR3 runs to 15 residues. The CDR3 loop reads CASSYQTGRKYIQYF. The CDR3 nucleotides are TGTGCCAGCAGTTACCAGACAGGGAGGAAATACATTCAGTACTTC.

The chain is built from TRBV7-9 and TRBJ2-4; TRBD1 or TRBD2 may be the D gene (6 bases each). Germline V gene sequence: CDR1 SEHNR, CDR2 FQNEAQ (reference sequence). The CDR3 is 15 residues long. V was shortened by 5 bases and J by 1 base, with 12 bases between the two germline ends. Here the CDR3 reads CASSRTGTAKNIQYF. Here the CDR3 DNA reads TGTGCCAGCAGCCGCACAGGGACTGCCAAAAACATTCAGTACTTC.

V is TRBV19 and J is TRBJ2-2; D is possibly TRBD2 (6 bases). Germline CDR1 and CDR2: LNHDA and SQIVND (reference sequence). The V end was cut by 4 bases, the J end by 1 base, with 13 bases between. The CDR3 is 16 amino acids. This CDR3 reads CASSTQRAGNTGELFF. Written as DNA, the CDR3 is TGTGCCAGTAGTACCCAGCGGGCAGGGAACACCGGGGAGCTGTTTTTT.

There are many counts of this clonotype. The CDR3 loop is CASSLNRDTGELFF. DNA of the CDR3: TGTGCCAGCAGCCTAAACAGGGACACCGGGGAGCTGTTTTTT. The chain carries TRBV3-1 and TRBJ2-2; D may be TRBD1 (6 bases). The CDR3 loop spans 14 amino acids. Trimming removed 4 bases at V and 3 bases at J, with 9 bases between. Germline assignment: CDR1 LGHDT and CDR2 YNNKEL (reference sequence).